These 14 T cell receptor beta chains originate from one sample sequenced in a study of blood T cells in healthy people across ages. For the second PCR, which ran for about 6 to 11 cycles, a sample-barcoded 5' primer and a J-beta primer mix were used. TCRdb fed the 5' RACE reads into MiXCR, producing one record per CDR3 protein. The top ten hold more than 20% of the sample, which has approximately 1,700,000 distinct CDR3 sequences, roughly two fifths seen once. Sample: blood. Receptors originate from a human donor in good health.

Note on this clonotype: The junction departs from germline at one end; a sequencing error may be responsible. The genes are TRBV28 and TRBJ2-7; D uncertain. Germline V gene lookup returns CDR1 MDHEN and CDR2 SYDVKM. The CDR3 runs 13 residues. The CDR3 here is CAGSWGEGYEQYF. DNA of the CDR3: TGTGCCGGCAGTTGGGGTGAAGGGTACGAGCAGTACTTC.

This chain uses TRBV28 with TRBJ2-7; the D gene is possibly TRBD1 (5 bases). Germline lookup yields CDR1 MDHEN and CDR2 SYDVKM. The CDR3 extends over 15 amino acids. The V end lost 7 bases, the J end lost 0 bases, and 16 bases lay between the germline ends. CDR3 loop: CASTIGALDSYEQYF. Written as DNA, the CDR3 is TGTGCCAGCACTATAGGGGCCCTTGACTCCTACGAGCAGTACTTC. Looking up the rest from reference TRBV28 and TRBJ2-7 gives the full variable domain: DVKVTQSSRYLVKRTGEKVFLECVQDMDHENMFWYRQDPGLGLRLIYFSYDVKMKEKGDIPEGYSVSREKKERFSLILESASTNQTSMYLCASTIGALDSYEQYFGPGTRLTVT.

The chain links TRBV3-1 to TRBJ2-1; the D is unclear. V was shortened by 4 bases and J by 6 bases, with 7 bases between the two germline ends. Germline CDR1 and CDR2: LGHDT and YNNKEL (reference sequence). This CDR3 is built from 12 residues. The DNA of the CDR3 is TGTGCCAGCAGCCGGTATATCAATGAGCAGTTCTTC. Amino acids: CASSRYINEQFF.

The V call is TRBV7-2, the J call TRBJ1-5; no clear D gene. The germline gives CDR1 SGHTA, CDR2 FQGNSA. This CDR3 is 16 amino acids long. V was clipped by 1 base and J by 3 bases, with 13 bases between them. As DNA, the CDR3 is TGTGCCAGCAGCTTAGAGGGCCGGTTATTCAATCAGCCCCAGCATTTT. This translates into CASSLEGRLFNQPQHF.

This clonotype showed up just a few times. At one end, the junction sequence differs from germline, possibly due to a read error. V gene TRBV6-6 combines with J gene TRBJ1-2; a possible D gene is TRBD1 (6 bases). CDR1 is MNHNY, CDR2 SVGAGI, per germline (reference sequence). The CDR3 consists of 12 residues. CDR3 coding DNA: TGTGCGAGCAATGGGGGGGCAAGGGGCTACACCTTC. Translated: CASNGGARGYTF.

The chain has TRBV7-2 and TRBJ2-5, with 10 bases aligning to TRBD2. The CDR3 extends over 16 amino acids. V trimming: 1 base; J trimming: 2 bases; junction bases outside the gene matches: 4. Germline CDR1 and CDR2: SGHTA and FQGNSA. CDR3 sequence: CASSLVGSGGQETQYF. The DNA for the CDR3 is TGTGCCAGCAGCTTAGTTGGTAGCGGGGGGCAAGAGACCCAGTACTTC.

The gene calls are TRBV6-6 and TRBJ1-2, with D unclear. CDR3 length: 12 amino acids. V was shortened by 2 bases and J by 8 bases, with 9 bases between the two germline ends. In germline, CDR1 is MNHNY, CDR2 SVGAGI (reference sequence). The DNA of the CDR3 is TGTGCCAGCAGTTACCTCGGTAGCGGCTACACCTTC. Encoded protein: CASSYLGSGYTF.

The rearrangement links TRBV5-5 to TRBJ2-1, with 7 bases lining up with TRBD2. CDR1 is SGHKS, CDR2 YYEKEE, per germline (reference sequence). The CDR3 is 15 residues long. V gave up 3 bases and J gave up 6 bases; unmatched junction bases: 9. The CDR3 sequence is CASSWNQRGVNEQFF. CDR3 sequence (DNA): TGTGCCAGCAGCTGGAACCAGCGGGGAGTCAATGAGCAGTTCTTC.

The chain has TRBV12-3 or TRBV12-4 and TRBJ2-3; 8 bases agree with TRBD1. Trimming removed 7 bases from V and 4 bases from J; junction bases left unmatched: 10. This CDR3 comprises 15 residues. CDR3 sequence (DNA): TGTGCCAGCAATCAGGGGGCACCGTTGTCAGATACGCAGTATTTT. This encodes CASNQGAPLSDTQYF.

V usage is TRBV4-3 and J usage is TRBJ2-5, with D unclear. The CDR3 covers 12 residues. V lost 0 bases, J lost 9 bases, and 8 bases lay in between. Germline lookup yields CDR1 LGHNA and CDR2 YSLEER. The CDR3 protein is CASSQEGNAQYF. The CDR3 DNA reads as TGCGCCAGCAGCCAAGAGGGGAACGCCCAGTACTTC.

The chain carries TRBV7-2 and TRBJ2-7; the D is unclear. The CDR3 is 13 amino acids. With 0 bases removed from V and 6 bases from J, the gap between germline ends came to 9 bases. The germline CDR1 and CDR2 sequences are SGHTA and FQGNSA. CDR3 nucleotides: TGTGCCAGCAGCTTAGCCTATCCTAGCGAGCAGTACTTC. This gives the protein CASSLAYPSEQYF.

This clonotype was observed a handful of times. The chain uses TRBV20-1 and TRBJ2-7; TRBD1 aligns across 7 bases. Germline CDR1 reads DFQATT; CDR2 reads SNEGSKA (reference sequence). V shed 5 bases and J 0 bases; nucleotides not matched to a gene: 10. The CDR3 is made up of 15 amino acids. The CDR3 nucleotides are TGCAGTGCTGCCCGACAGGGTTCGAGCTCCTACGAGCAGTACTTC. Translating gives CSAARQGSSSYEQYF.

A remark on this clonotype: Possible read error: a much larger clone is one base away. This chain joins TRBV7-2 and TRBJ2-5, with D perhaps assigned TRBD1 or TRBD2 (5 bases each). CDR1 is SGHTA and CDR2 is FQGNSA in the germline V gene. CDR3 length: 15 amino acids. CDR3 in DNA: TGTGCCGGCAGCTTAGACCGGGGACGGATGGAGACCCAGTACTTC. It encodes CAGSLDRGRMETQYF.

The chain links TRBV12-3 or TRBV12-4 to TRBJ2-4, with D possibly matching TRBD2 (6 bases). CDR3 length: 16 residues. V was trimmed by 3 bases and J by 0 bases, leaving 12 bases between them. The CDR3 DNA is TGTGCCAGCAGTTTTTTTGCGGGACTAGCCAAAAACATTCAGTACTTC. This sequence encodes CASSFFAGLAKNIQYF.